The 25 T cell receptor beta chains presented below share a single source sample, sequenced in a study of T cell repertoires in cytomegalovirus infection (dated by TCRdb to the late 2010s). The instrument given in TCRdb is Illumina HiSeq 1500. TCRdb reprocessed the public reads (quality trimming at Q25 with fastp, clone calling with MiXCR) and kept in-frame beta chains. When rows share a CDR3 protein, they turn into one entry using the most common DNA and genes. The table for this sample lists about 740,000 distinct CDR3 sequences; 35% to 45% of them were counted only once. The top ten hold under 3% of the sample. The specimen was PBMCs. The receptors shown here come from a human donor in good health (CMV status not recorded). Some clones in this sample may be carry-over from other donors' samples.

This clonotype came up a few times. The chain links TRBV2 to TRBJ2-7; no clear D. The CDR3 is 14 residues long. With 2 bases removed from V and 0 bases from J, the gap between germline ends came to 8 bases. In germline, CDR1 is SNHLY, CDR2 FYNNEI. CDR3 residues: CASSERIYSYEQYF. CDR3 coding DNA: TGTGCCAGCAGTGAACGGATTTACTCCTACGAGCAGTACTTC.

This clonotype has ten or more counts. V is TRBV7-8 and J is TRBJ1-6, with D possibly matching TRBD1 (6 bases). The CDR3 covers 15 residues. Trimming took off 2 bases at V and 8 bases at J, with 13 bases between the two ends. The germline CDR1 and CDR2 sequences are SGHVS and FQNEAQ. The CDR3 nucleotides read TGTGCCAGCAGCTTAAGGTCCAGGGGCGATTCACCCCTCCACTTT. Amino acids: CASSLRSRGDSPLHF.

This clonotype was observed a few times. The chain carries TRBV6-5 and TRBJ2-1, with 14 bases that match TRBD2. This CDR3 is built from 16 residues. Losses at the gene ends were 6 bases for V and 9 bases for J; bases not matched to a gene: 10. Germline CDR1 and CDR2: MNHEY and SVGAGI. The CDR3 here is CASRPGTSGSLGEQFF. The CDR3 nucleotides are TGTGCCAGCAGACCCGGGACTAGCGGGAGTCTCGGTGAGCAGTTCTTC.

Concerning this clonotype: One end of the junction fails to match germline, which may point to a read error. This chain uses TRBV4-1 with TRBJ1-2; 10 nucleotides line up with TRBD1. Germline assignment: CDR1 MGHRA and CDR2 YSYEKL. This CDR3 is built from 15 residues. DNA of the CDR3: TGTGCCAGCAGCCAAGAACTCGGGACAGGGGATGGCTACACCTTC. Encoded protein: CASSQELGTGDGYTF.

This rearrangement joins TRBV6-1 to TRBJ2-1, with 7 bases aligning to TRBD2. J gave up 5 bases and V 5 bases, and 3 bases lay outside the gene matches. This CDR3 comprises 13 residues. In germline, CDR1 is MNHNS, CDR2 SASEGT. CDR3 sequence (DNA): TGTGCCAGCAGTCGACTAGCCAACAATGAGCAGTTCTTC. As protein: CASSRLANNEQFF.

The chain recombines TRBV12-3 or TRBV12-4 with TRBJ1-1; 7 bases align to TRBD1. The trim removed 6 bases at V and 1 base at J, leaving 5 bases unmatched. The CDR3 length is 14 residues. The CDR3 here is CASRIRDRNTEAFF. The DNA for the CDR3 is TGTGCCAGCAGAATCCGGGACAGGAACACTGAAGCTTTCTTT.

V and J are TRBV28 and TRBJ2-5; 7 bases fit TRBD1. This CDR3 has 14 residues. Germline CDR1 is MDHEN and CDR2 is SYDVKM. Trimming at V came to 8 bases and at J to 2 bases, leaving 8 bases not matched to a gene. For the CDR3, the DNA is TGTGCCAGCGTGGGGTCGACAGGGCAAGAGACCCAGTACTTC. This codes for CASVGSTGQETQYF.

About this clonotype itself: At one end, the junction sequence differs from germline, possibly due to a read error. The rearrangement links TRBV12-3 or TRBV12-4 to TRBJ2-1; D gene unclear. This CDR3 contains 13 residues. As DNA, the CDR3 is TGTGCCAGCAGTTTTCAGATTTACAAGGAGCAGTTCTTC. Protein sequence: CASSFQIYKEQFF.

A few counts support this clonotype. The chain is built from TRBV2 and TRBJ2-3; 10 bases align to TRBD2. V lost 7 bases and J lost 0; bases outside the gene matches: 7. The CDR3 contains 16 residues. In germline, CDR1 is SNHLY, CDR2 FYNNEI. The CDR3: CASNLGLADSTDTQYF. The CDR3 nucleotides are TGTGCCAGCAACCTAGGACTAGCGGATAGCACAGATACGCAGTATTTT.

This clonotype was detected only a few times. The chain has TRBV28 and TRBJ1-2, with 7 bases fitting TRBD1. V shed 4 bases, J shed 6 bases, and the junction held 8 bases outside the gene matches. In germline, CDR1 is MDHEN, CDR2 SYDVKM. CDR3 length equals 14 residues. CDR3 DNA sequence: TGTGCCAGCAGTTCCCCCCGACAGGGTGATGGCTACACCTTC. Residues: CASSSPRQGDGYTF.

The J gene is TRBJ2-3, the V gene TRBV4-1, with 7 bases matching TRBD1. CDR3 length: 17 amino acids. V lost 1 base, J lost 0 bases, and 7 bases stayed unmatched. Germline CDR1 MGHRA, CDR2 YSYEKL. The CDR3 DNA reads TGCGCCAGCAGCCAAGGATACAGGGGAGAGAGCACAGATACGCAGTATTTT. This gives the protein CASSQGYRGESTDTQYF.

The chain combines TRBV28 with TRBJ1-1, with no clear D. V shed 5 bases and J shed 0 bases, with 13 bases lying between them. This CDR3 has 15 amino acids. In germline, CDR1 is MDHEN, CDR2 SYDVKM. CDR3 in DNA: TGTGCCAGCAGTCCTTCCCAGATTCTGAACACTGAAGCTTTCTTT. Translation: CASSPSQILNTEAFF. The whole variable domain, filled in from reference TRBV28 and TRBJ1-1, reads DVKVTQSSRYLVKRTGEKVFLECVQDMDHENMFWYRQDPGLGLRLIYFSYDVKMKEKGDIPEGYSVSREKKERFSLILESASTNQTSMYLCASSPSQILNTEAFFGQGTRLTVV.

The rearrangement links TRBV4-2 to TRBJ1-1; TRBD1 matches at 7 bases. Germline values: CDR1 LGHNA, CDR2 YNFKEQ. After removal of 0 bases from V and 4 bases from J, the junction contained 5 bases not matched to a gene. The CDR3 totals 15 residues. CDR3 loop: CASSQDMAGGTEAFF. The CDR3 DNA reads TGTGCCAGCAGCCAAGATATGGCAGGGGGCACTGAAGCTTTCTTT.

The chain combines TRBV28 with TRBJ1-4; D unclear. The CDR3 consists of 14 residues. The V and J ends lost 5 bases and 11 bases respectively, with 18 bases between them. Germline CDR1 is MDHEN and CDR2 is SYDVKM. The CDR3 spells CASSTDGSPGKLFF. The CDR3 DNA follows: TGTGCCAGCAGTACGGACGGTTCACCGGGGAAACTGTTTTTT.

This clonotype was picked up a small number of times. The chain couples TRBV27 to TRBJ1-2; 10 nucleotides align to TRBD1. Germline values: CDR1 MNHEY, CDR2 SMNVEV (reference sequence). V lost 4 bases, J lost 8 bases, and 10 bases stayed unmatched. The CDR3 is made up of 15 amino acids. The CDR3 loop reads CASSYAAGTGVGYTF. CDR3 DNA sequence: TGTGCCAGCAGTTACGCCGCCGGGACAGGGGTCGGCTACACCTTC.

J is TRBJ2-1 and V is TRBV11-2, with D perhaps matching TRBD2 (6 bases). The CDR3 has 16 amino acids. Germline loops: CDR1 SGHAT, CDR2 FQNNGV. V was pared by 0 bases and J by 8 bases, with 17 bases between. The CDR3 is CASSLDEGGVGDEQFF. CDR3 nucleotide sequence: TGTGCCAGCAGCTTAGATGAGGGCGGGGTTGGGGATGAGCAGTTCTTC.

V gene TRBV4-2 combines with J gene TRBJ2-7, with D tentatively TRBD1 or TRBD2 (6 bases each). The CDR3 is made up of 16 amino acids. The V end lost 2 bases, the J end lost 6 bases, and 20 bases lay between the germline ends. The germline V gene has CDR1 LGHNA and CDR2 YNFKEQ. Written as DNA, the CDR3 is TGTGCCAGCAGCCAACCTCCTGGGGGGCGCCTTGGCGAGCAGTACTTC. It codes for CASSQPPGGRLGEQYF.

The genes are TRBV7-9 and TRBJ1-5, with 7 bases fitting TRBD1. Germline V gene sequence: CDR1 SEHNR, CDR2 FQNEAQ (reference sequence). The CDR3 length is 16 residues. V dropped 5 bases and J dropped 4; count of bases not matched to a gene: 11. CDR3 bases: TGTGCCAGCAGCCGCTCCGGGACAGCGCTTAATCAGCCCCAGCATTTT. Protein sequence: CASSRSGTALNQPQHF.

The chain employs TRBV7-2 and TRBJ2-7; D is uncertain. The CDR3 length is 14 residues. V was clipped by 2 bases and J by 6 bases, with 14 bases between them. Germline V gives CDR1 SGHTA, CDR2 FQGNSA. The CDR3 DNA sequence: TGTGCCAGCAGCTTAACCCTTCAAAATCGCGAGCAGTACTTC. It yields the protein CASSLTLQNREQYF.

This clonotype was observed many times. The J gene is TRBJ1-5, the V gene TRBV7-8; D is unclear. There are 16 residues in the CDR3. Trimming pared 2 bases from V and 0 bases from J, leaving 11 bases between. Germline V lookup: CDR1 SGHVS, CDR2 FQNEAQ. The CDR3 region is CASSLSLPRSNQPQHF. DNA for the CDR3: TGTGCCAGCAGCTTAAGTCTTCCGCGTAGCAATCAGCCCCAGCATTTT.

This clonotype has more than one count but fewer than ten. CDR3 bases: TGTGCCAGCGCGCCGAATATCAGGGGCCCCACTGAAGCTTTCTTT. As protein: CASAPNIRGPTEAFF. The chain uses TRBV6-1 and TRBJ1-1; TRBD1 is a possible D gene (6 bases). Germline V gene sequence: CDR1 MNHNS, CDR2 SASEGT. The CDR3 has 15 amino acids. V lost 8 bases, J lost 4 bases, and 20 bases lay in between.

This clonotype has a handful of counts. The CDR3: CASSFEGIRWGSFSGNTIYF. The DNA of the CDR3 is TGTGCCAGCAGCTTTGAGGGGATAAGATGGGGTAGTTTCTCTGGAAACACCATATATTTT. This rearrangement joins TRBV7-8 to TRBJ1-3; TRBD1 might be the D (5 bases). The CDR3 spans 20 residues. Germline CDR1 reads SGHVS; CDR2 reads FQNEAQ. Deletions cut 3 bases from V and 0 bases from J, with 24 bases between.

Points on this clonotype: Because it lacks the conserved phenylalanine or tryptophan at the end, this CDR3 is likely a read error. The rearrangement links TRBV19 to TRBJ2-6; D remains unclear. The CDR3 totals 16 residues. CDR1 LNHDA and CDR2 SQIVND come from the germline V gene (reference sequence). With 8 bases removed from V and 0 bases from J, the gap between germline ends came to 14 bases. The CDR3 region has the DNA TGTGCCAGTCGGACGGGTCGAGGCTCTGGGGCCAACGTCCTGACTCTC. It yields the protein CASRTGRGSGANVLTL.

The chain is built from TRBV20-1 and TRBJ1-4; D perhaps matches TRBD1 (6 bases). Trimming removed 2 bases from V and 3 bases from J, with 22 bases in between. CDR1 DFQATT and CDR2 SNEGSKA come from the germline V gene (reference sequence). CDR3 size: 18 residues. The CDR3 loop is CSARKSTGGAAANEKLFF. The DNA of the CDR3 is TGCAGTGCTAGAAAATCTACGGGGGGCGCAGCAGCTAATGAAAAACTGTTTTTT.

V and J are TRBV7-6 and TRBJ2-1; the match to TRBD2 covers 7 bases. The CDR3 extends over 17 amino acids. V gave up 2 bases and J gave up 2 bases; unmatched junction bases: 9. Germline CDR1 SGHVS, CDR2 FNYEAQ. CDR3 nucleotides: TGTGCCAGCAGCTTACCAAAGCGGGGTGGGACCTACAATGAGCAGTTCTTC. It translates to CASSLPKRGGTYNEQFF.